The 19 T cell receptor beta chains presented below share a single source sample, sequenced in a study of cytomegalovirus exposure and HLA in healthy donors. PCR amplification relied on 60 Vbeta primers (plus 13 Jbeta primers). Assay used: immunoSEQ multiplex PCR; TCRdb lists only in-frame clones, some missing. The sample lists about 100,000 clones, 70% to 80% occurring once. The source material was PBMCs. The origin of the receptors is a woman aged 40 to 49 in good health and CMV-seronegative.

V is TRBV18 and J is TRBJ2-3; 7 nucleotides align to TRBD1. The junction had 9 bases not matched to a gene; V was cut back by 3 bases and J by 0 bases. The CDR3 has 17 amino acids. Germline CDR1 KGHSH, CDR2 LQKENI. The CDR3 region is CASSPRAGTASTDTQYF. In nucleotides, the CDR3 is TGTGCCAGCTCACCCAGGGCCGGGACAGCCAGCACAGATACGCAGTATTTT.

V and J are TRBV9 and TRBJ1-4; tentative D call: TRBD1 (5 bases). With 3 bases removed from V and 7 bases from J, the gap between germline ends came to 22 bases. Germline CDR1 is SGDLS and CDR2 is YYNGEE. The CDR3 spans 17 residues. CDR3 DNA: TGTGCCAGCAGCGCATATCATGCGGCAGGGTCAGGTGAAAAACTGTTTTTT. Its protein is CASSAYHAAGSGEKLFF.

The chain has TRBV28 and TRBJ2-3, with a possible D match to TRBD2 (5 bases). Trimming took off 8 bases at V and 3 bases at J, with 12 bases between the two ends. Per germline, CDR1 MDHEN and CDR2 SYDVKM. The CDR3 contains 13 residues. The CDR3 sequence is CASHSGKTDTQYF. DNA for the CDR3: TGTGCCAGCCACAGCGGTAAGACAGATACGCAGTATTTT.

The chain joins TRBV30 to TRBJ2-7; D is possibly TRBD2 (6 bases). Per germline, CDR1 GTSNPN and CDR2 SVGIG (reference sequence). V lost 0 bases and J lost 6, with 15 bases in between. CDR3 length: 14 amino acids. CDR3 in DNA: TGTGCCTGGAGTGTACCGGGGGAAGGGAGCGAGCAGTACTTC. This gives the protein CAWSVPGEGSEQYF.

CDR3 sequence reads: CASSLRDREGQPQHF. CDR3 nucleotides: TGTGCCAGCAGCTTAAGGGACAGGGAGGGTCAGCCCCAGCATTTT. The rearrangement links TRBV7-8 to TRBJ1-5; 9 bases agree with TRBD1. The CDR3 totals 15 residues. Germline loops: CDR1 SGHVS, CDR2 FQNEAQ. V lost 2 bases, J lost 6 bases, and 5 bases stayed unmatched.

The rearrangement joins TRBV5-1 to TRBJ2-1; TRBD2 might be the D (5 bases). CDR1 and CDR2 (germline): SGHRS, YFSETQ. With 4 bases removed from V and 7 bases from J, the gap between germline ends came to 12 bases. The CDR3 sequence is 13 residues long. This CDR3 reads CASSQNLANEQFF. CDR3 nucleotides: TGCGCCAGCAGCCAAAACCTAGCTAATGAGCAGTTCTTC.

The chain has TRBV6-6 and TRBJ2-7, with a tentative D call TRBD1 (5 bases). The CDR3 has 14 residues. Trimming cost V 4 bases and J 2 bases, with 12 bases left between them. Germline CDR1 and CDR2: MNHNY and SVGAGI (reference sequence). The CDR3, as DNA: TGTGCCAGCAGTTTCGGAAGGGGAACCTACGAGCAGTACTTC. Translation gives CASSFGRGTYEQYF.

The chain links TRBV6-5 to TRBJ2-2; 11 bases agree with TRBD2. Trimming at V came to 0 bases and at J to 6 bases, leaving 3 bases not matched to a gene. In germline, CDR1 is MNHEY, CDR2 SVGAGI. This CDR3 is 16 amino acids long. CDR3: CASSYSIAGGAGELFF. DNA of the CDR3: TGTGCCAGCAGTTACTCAATAGCGGGGGGGGCCGGGGAGCTGTTTTTT.

The chain employs TRBV7-2 and TRBJ1-4; 8 bases are a match to TRBD1. The CDR3 has 14 residues. Unmatched junction bases numbered 6, after V lost 4 bases and J lost 8 bases. Per germline, CDR1 SGHTA and CDR2 FQGNSA. The CDR3 sequence is CASSYGQGGEKLFF. The CDR3 bases are TGTGCCAGCAGCTACGGACAGGGCGGCGAAAAACTGTTTTTT.

This chain links TRBV5-1 with TRBJ1-1; a possible D gene is TRBD1 (6 bases). V lost 3 bases and J lost 1, with 13 bases in between. The CDR3 is 15 amino acids. Germline values: CDR1 SGHRS, CDR2 YFSETQ. The CDR3 DNA sequence: TGCGCCAGCAGCTCCCTCGTAGGGGGGAACACTGAAGCTTTCTTT. The encoded protein is CASSSLVGGNTEAFF.

This rearrangement joins TRBV28 to TRBJ2-7; 7 positions agree with TRBD1. CDR1 and CDR2 (germline): MDHEN, SYDVKM. The junction had 11 bases not matched to a gene; V was cut back by 6 bases and J by 0 bases. The CDR3 loop spans 16 amino acids. The CDR3 is CASSTPDRASSYEQYF. The DNA for the CDR3 is TGTGCCAGCAGCACCCCCGACAGGGCCAGCTCCTACGAGCAGTACTTC.

The genes are TRBV5-6 and TRBJ2-7, with D possibly matching TRBD1 (6 bases). V was pared by 0 bases and J by 1 base, with 8 bases between. The germline V gene encodes CDR1 SGHDT and CDR2 YYEEEE. CDR3 length: 14 residues. The chain's CDR3 is CASSLGRGSYEQYF. Here the CDR3 DNA reads TGTGCCAGCAGCTTGGGCAGGGGATCCTACGAGCAGTACTTC.

The rearrangement links TRBV7-8 to TRBJ2-5; TRBD1 is a possible D gene (5 bases). From germline, CDR1 is SGHVS and CDR2 FQNEAQ. CDR3 length equals 14 residues. V was cut by 1 base and J by 4 bases, with 10 bases left in between. Here the CDR3 reads CASSLVARVETQYF. CDR3 sequence (DNA): TGTGCCAGCAGCTTAGTTGCCAGGGTAGAGACCCAGTACTTC.

This clone was detected once. Sequence at one end of the junction differs from germline and may be a read error. The gene calls are TRBV7-9 and TRBJ1-2; 8 bases fit TRBD1. There are 13 residues in the CDR3. Germline assignment: CDR1 SEHNR and CDR2 FQNEAQ (reference sequence). CDR3 sequence reads: CSSSQGAADGYTF. The CDR3 DNA follows: TGTTCCAGCAGCCAGGGGGCAGCTGATGGCTACACCTTC.

This clone was seen a few times. The chain links TRBV4-3 to TRBJ2-1, with TRBD2 identical over 8 bases. Germline V lookup: CDR1 LGHNA, CDR2 YSLEER. The CDR3 is 16 amino acids. J lost 4 bases, V lost 1 base, and 6 bases had no gene match. The CDR3, as DNA: TGCGCCAGCAGCCAAGGGGGAGCGGGGGTTTACAATGAGCAGTTCTTC. This sequence encodes CASSQGGAGVYNEQFF.

This chain joins TRBV4-1 and TRBJ2-1; 7 bases fit TRBD2. Germline assignment: CDR1 MGHRA and CDR2 YSYEKL. The CDR3 is 17 residues long. The trim removed 1 base at V and 0 bases at J, leaving 6 bases unmatched. The DNA for the CDR3 is TGCGCCAGCAGCCAAGTATTGGCGGGGGACTCCTACAATGAGCAGTTCTTC. This gives the protein CASSQVLAGDSYNEQFF.

The rearrangement links TRBV6-5 to TRBJ2-7; D perhaps matches TRBD1 (6 bases). The CDR3 sequence is 14 residues long. Trimming shortened V by 2 bases and J by 3 bases, and 11 bases separated the two germline ends. Germline CDR1 MNHEY, CDR2 SVGAGI. CDR3 in amino acids: CASSYGRGGYEQYF. The DNA for the CDR3 is TGTGCCAGCAGTTACGGCAGGGGTGGCTACGAGCAGTACTTC.

CDR3 DNA: TGTGCCAGCAGCCAGGGACTAGCGACGACCTACGAGCAGTACTTC. Amino acids: CASSQGLATTYEQYF. The rearrangement links TRBV14 to TRBJ2-7, with TRBD2 identical over 10 bases. CDR3 length: 15 residues. Germline trimming cut 3 bases from V and 2 bases from J; bases unmatched to any gene: 4. Germline lookup yields CDR1 SGHDN and CDR2 FVKESK.

The chain joins TRBV7-5 to TRBJ1-1. TRBV7-5 is described as a pseudogene. CDR3 size: 12 residues. CDR3 amino acids: CVILGGGTEAFF. The CDR3 DNA reads TGTGTCATCCTAGGGGGGGGGACCGAAGCTTTCTTT.